This TCR beta chain was recovered during a study of blood T cell repertoires in COVID-19. Study information: Acute and convalescent COVID-19 specimens originated in the United States, Italy and Spain. Sample material is recorded as cDNA or gDNA derived from T cells, B-cell-depleted T cells, or PBMCs.

Original data processing: Estimation of nucleated cell counts was performed using reference gene primer amplification. Profiled with immunoSEQ multiplex PCR; TCRdb holds only in-frame clones, not every one. V and J calls and clone size come straight from that table; D and trimming were deduced from the DNA. Of 250,000 to 300,000 clones in the sample, around 85% were seen once. From germline, CDR1 is MNHEY and CDR2 SVGAGI. CDR3 length equals 14 residues. Between the trimmed V and J ends, which lost 11 bases and 2 bases, there was a span of 17 bases. The sequence was collected from a woman in her 70s with acute or convalescent COVID-19. This rearrangement joins TRBV6-5 to TRBJ2-3; D may be TRBD2 (6 bases). The sequenced sample was peripheral blood. CDR3 nucleotides: TGTGCCGCCCGGGCGGACTACATCACAGATACGCAGTATTTT. Translation gives CAARADYITDTQYF.